This T cell receptor (beta chain) was obtained from a study of blood T cell repertoires in COVID-19. The wider study: Samples of COVID-19 (acute and convalescent) were obtained from the United States, Italy and Spain. Sources were T cells, B-cell-depleted T cells, or PBMCs; the material itself was cDNA or gDNA.

The CDR3 loop spans 13 amino acids. Germline V gives CDR1 SGHRS, CDR2 YFSETQ. Trimming shortened V by 7 bases and J by 0 bases, and 10 bases separated the two germline ends. Assignment of participants to cohorts was predicated upon participant-reported clinical history. Per the study methods: Estimation of nucleated cell counts relied on the amplification of reference gene primers. Profiled with immunoSEQ multiplex PCR; TCRdb holds only in-frame clones, not every one. The DNA was the basis for D and trimming; V, J and clone size are from that table. Here the sample spans about 400,000 clones, 88% being singletons.

This sequence originates from a woman aged 40 to 50 with acute COVID-19. The chain links TRBV5-1 to TRBJ1-1, with D maybe TRBD1 (6 bases). The sample taken for sequencing was PBMCs or T cells enriched from blood (not recorded which). The CDR3 protein is CASRQDLNTEAFF. CDR3 in DNA: TGCGCCAGCCGACAGGATTTGAACACTGAAGCTTTCTTT. The variable domain in full, with the rest retrieved from reference TRBV5-1 and TRBJ1-1, is KAGVTQTPRYLIKTRGQQVTLSCSPISGHRSVSWYQQTPGQGLQFLFEYFSETQRNKGNFPGRFSGRQFSNSRSEMNVSTLELGDSALYLCASRQDLNTEAFFGQGTRLTVV.